This T cell receptor beta chain was retrieved from a study of T cell responses to AZD1222 COVID-19 vaccine. Pooling was applied to second doses at about 4 or about 12 weeks. In this sample, this clone turned up once. Antigen unknown. In germline, CDR1 is SGHRS, CDR2 YFSETQ. The CDR3 sequence is 15 residues long. Trimming at V came to 0 bases and at J to 7 bases, leaving 6 bases not matched to a gene. Whole-study results and caveats: Increased Spike-specific TCR breadth and depth were observed after two AZD1222 doses. Spike was spanned by vaccine-associated CD4 TCRs, with dominance at 160-218 and 743-854. A mostly white British donor set with more females was recruited, and clonal diversity was possibly underestimated.

Measured with immunoSEQ multiplex PCR; TCRdb has only the in-frame clones, and not every one. Of 90,000 to 140,000 clones in the sample, 75% to 90% were seen once. The J gene is TRBJ2-1, the V gene TRBV5-1; the match to TRBD2 covers 8 bases. The sequencing here drew on peripheral blood, taken 28 days after the second AZD1222 dose. The sequence came from an adult who received the AZD1222 COVID-19 vaccine. The CDR3 loop reads CASSLGAGGYNEQFF. CDR3 in DNA: TGCGCCAGCAGCTTGGGGGCGGGAGGATATAATGAGCAGTTCTTC. Full variable domain (outside the CDR3, taken from reference TRBV5-1 and TRBJ2-1): KAGVTQTPRYLIKTRGQQVTLSCSPISGHRSVSWYQQTPGQGLQFLFEYFSETQRNKGNFPGRFSGRQFSNSRSEMNVSTLELGDSALYLCASSLGAGGYNEQFFGPGTRLTVL.